These T cell receptor beta chains were read from a single sample in a study of Ad26.COV2.S vaccination and SARS-CoV-2 variants. Data came from immunoSEQ multiplex PCR; TCRdb stores just in-frame clones and leaves some out. There are hundreds of thousands of clones in the sample; about 90% occur only once, and approximately 1.5% lies in the top ten. Sequencing was performed on peripheral blood, taken in a trial of Ad26.COV2.S vaccine versus placebo. The receptors derive from a person aged 18-65 years who received the Ad26.COV2.S COVID-19 vaccine or a placebo. CDR3s include the opening cysteine and the closing phenylalanine or tryptophan. The D gene is left open where the match is weak. Clone size is shown for a subset of rows, as once, few, many or a class of expanded clone.

d_gene: NA
v_gene: TRBV5-4
j_gene: TRBJ2-1
abundance: NA
CDR3aa: CASSELEGMGKQFF
CDR3nt: TGTGCCAGCAGTGAGTTGGAGGGGATGGGGAAGCAGTTCTTC

d_gene: NA
v_gene: TRBV18
j_gene: TRBJ1-2
abundance: NA
CDR3aa: CASSPEGAYGYTF
CDR3nt: TGTGCCAGCTCACCCGAGGGAGCCTATGGCTACACCTTC

d_gene: NA
v_gene: TRBV9
j_gene: TRBJ2-2
abundance: NA
CDR3aa: CASSPPATGELFF
CDR3nt: TGTGCCAGCAGCCCGCCAGCGACCGGGGAGCTGTTTTTT

d_gene: NA
v_gene: TRBV7-3
j_gene: TRBJ2-5
abundance: NA
CDR3aa: CASSLAGMIGETQYF
CDR3nt: TGTGCCAGCAGCTTAGCGGGGATGATAGGGGAGACCCAGTACTTC

d_gene: NA
v_gene: TRBV7-2
j_gene: TRBJ2-6
abundance: NA
CDR3aa: CASSSEVLGSGANVLTF
CDR3nt: TGTGCCAGCAGCTCCGAAGTCTTAGGGTCTGGGGCCAACGTCCTGACTTTC

d_gene: TRBD1
v_gene: TRBV24-1
j_gene: TRBJ2-7
abundance: NA
CDR3aa: CATSDPGTGFYEQYF
CDR3nt: TGTGCCACCAGTGATCCAGGGACAGGATTCTACGAGCAGTACTTC

d_gene: TRBD1
v_gene: TRBV6-1
j_gene: TRBJ2-3
abundance: few
CDR3aa: CASSEQGADTQYF
CDR3nt: TGTGCCAGCAGTGAACAGGGGGCAGATACGCAGTATTTT

d_gene: NA
v_gene: TRBV5-5
j_gene: TRBJ1-2
abundance: once
CDR3aa: CASSLVGQLYGYTF
CDR3nt: TGTGCCAGCAGCTTGGTGGGACAACTCTATGGCTACACCTTC

d_gene: NA
v_gene: TRBV7-2
j_gene: TRBJ2-1
abundance: NA
CDR3aa: CASSVWWGSYNEQFF
CDR3nt: TGTGCCAGCAGCGTGTGGTGGGGCTCCTACAATGAGCAGTTCTTC

d_gene: TRBD1
v_gene: TRBV5-1
j_gene: TRBJ2-3
abundance: NA
CDR3aa: CASSPGQGTDTQYF
CDR3nt: TGCGCCAGCAGCCCAGGACAGGGCACAGATACGCAGTATTTT

d_gene: TRBD2
v_gene: TRBV4-1
j_gene: TRBJ2-2
abundance: NA
CDR3aa: CASSQPGLATGELFF
CDR3nt: TGCGCCAGCAGCCAGCCGGGACTAGCCACCGGGGAGCTGTTTTTT

d_gene: NA
v_gene: TRBV29-1
j_gene: TRBJ1-1
abundance: NA
CDR3aa: CSYRLNTEAFF
CDR3nt: TGCAGCTATAGGCTGAACACTGAAGCTTTCTTT

d_gene: NA
v_gene: TRBV7-2
j_gene: TRBJ2-5
abundance: NA
CDR3aa: CASSLVVVPGETQYF
CDR3nt: TGTGCCAGCAGCTTAGTTGTAGTACCGGGAGAGACCCAGTACTTC

d_gene: TRBD1
v_gene: TRBV6-5
j_gene: TRBJ1-2
abundance: NA
CDR3aa: CASSYSQGVYYGYTF
CDR3nt: TGTGCCAGCAGTTACTCGCAGGGGGTCTACTATGGCTACACCTTC

d_gene: NA
v_gene: TRBV5-4
j_gene: TRBJ2-7
abundance: NA
CDR3aa: CASSLGGLRVHEQYF
CDR3nt: TGTGCCAGCAGCTTGGGAGGTCTGCGGGTCCACGAGCAGTACTTC

d_gene: NA
v_gene: TRBV7-8
j_gene: TRBJ2-7
abundance: NA
CDR3aa: CASSLAGPYEQYF
CDR3nt: TGTGCCAGCAGCTTAGCAGGCCCATACGAGCAGTACTTC

d_gene: TRBD1
v_gene: TRBV9
j_gene: TRBJ2-1
abundance: NA
CDR3aa: CASSVLTGGIGQQFF
CDR3nt: TGTGCCAGCAGCGTATTGACAGGGGGCATCGGGCAGCAGTTCTTC

d_gene: TRBD2
v_gene: TRBV4-2
j_gene: TRBJ2-7
abundance: NA
CDR3aa: CASSQGLAGGYEQYF
CDR3nt: TGTGCCAGCAGCCAAGGGCTAGCGGGGGGATACGAGCAGTACTTC

d_gene: TRBD1
v_gene: TRBV3-1/TRBV3-2
j_gene: TRBJ2-7
abundance: NA
CDR3aa: CASSQISTGKYF
CDR3nt: TGTGCCAGCAGCCAAATTTCGACAGGGAAGTACTTC

d_gene: TRBD1
v_gene: TRBV6-2/TRBV6-3
j_gene: TRBJ2-3
abundance: NA
CDR3aa: CASSYSKGAYKDTQYF
CDR3nt: TGTGCCAGCAGTTACTCGAAGGGGGCGTATAAAGATACGCAGTATTTT

d_gene: NA
v_gene: TRBV18
j_gene: TRBJ1-2
abundance: NA
CDR3aa: CASSPLLKGKEDNGYTF
CDR3nt: TGTGCCAGCTCACCTCTCTTGAAAGGGAAAGAGGATAATGGCTACACCTTC

d_gene: NA
v_gene: TRBV3-1/TRBV3-2
j_gene: TRBJ2-3
abundance: NA
CDR3aa: CASSPEKVRTDTQYF
CDR3nt: TGTGCCAGCAGCCCAGAGAAAGTTAGAACAGATACGCAGTATTTT

d_gene: NA
v_gene: TRBV18
j_gene: TRBJ2-7
abundance: NA
CDR3aa: CASSPPTRVGYEQYF
CDR3nt: TGTGCCAGCTCACCACCCACCAGGGTTGGCTACGAGCAGTACTTC

d_gene: NA
v_gene: TRBV6-2/TRBV6-3
j_gene: TRBJ1-1
abundance: NA
CDR3aa: CASSYSKGKGMAAFF
CDR3nt: TGTGCCAGCAGTTACTCGAAAGGGAAAGGGATGGCAGCTTTCTTT

d_gene: NA
v_gene: TRBV7-9
j_gene: TRBJ1-4
abundance: NA
CDR3aa: CASSLGQPTTNEKLFF
CDR3nt: TGTGCCAGCAGCTTAGGCCAGCCAACAACTAATGAAAAACTGTTTTTT

d_gene: NA
v_gene: TRBV4-3
j_gene: TRBJ1-4
abundance: NA
CDR3aa: CASSQGAGRANEKLFF
CDR3nt: TGCGCCAGCAGCCAAGGAGCGGGCAGGGCGAATGAAAAACTGTTTTTT

d_gene: TRBD1
v_gene: TRBV2
j_gene: TRBJ1-2
abundance: NA
CDR3aa: CASNRGEDGYTF
CDR3nt: TGTGCCAGCAACAGGGGAGAGGATGGCTACACCTTC

d_gene: TRBD2
v_gene: TRBV4-2
j_gene: TRBJ2-5
abundance: once
CDR3aa: CASSLRRGGTQYF
CDR3nt: TGTGCCAGCAGCCTTCGGCGGGGGGGGACCCAGTACTTC

d_gene: NA
v_gene: TRBV5-1
j_gene: TRBJ2-5
abundance: NA
CDR3aa: CASSLGGLGETQYF
CDR3nt: TGCGCCAGCAGCTTGGGGGGCCTTGGGGAGACCCAGTACTTC

d_gene: TRBD2
v_gene: TRBV3-1/TRBV3-2
j_gene: TRBJ2-7
abundance: NA
CDR3aa: CASSQPGGSGEQYF
CDR3nt: TGTGCCAGCAGCCAACCTGGCGGGAGTGGCGAGCAGTACTTC

d_gene: TRBD2
v_gene: TRBV6-6
j_gene: TRBJ2-7
abundance: once
CDR3aa: CASSSSGGMYEQYF
CDR3nt: TGTGCCAGCAGTTCCTCCGGGGGGATGTACGAGCAGTACTTC

d_gene: NA
v_gene: TRBV30
j_gene: TRBJ1-2
abundance: NA
CDR3aa: CAFPSATGGNYGYTF
CDR3nt: TGTGCCTTCCCCTCGGCCACGGGCGGGAACTATGGCTACACCTTC

d_gene: NA
v_gene: TRBV10-1
j_gene: TRBJ1-1
abundance: NA
CDR3aa: CASSRDTSNTEAFF
CDR3nt: TGCGCCAGCAGTCGAGACACTTCGAACACTGAAGCTTTCTTT

d_gene: NA
v_gene: TRBV2
j_gene: TRBJ1-5
abundance: NA
CDR3aa: CASNWGSQPQHF
CDR3nt: TGTGCCAGCAACTGGGGTTCTCAGCCCCAGCATTTT

d_gene: NA
v_gene: TRBV5-1
j_gene: TRBJ2-7
abundance: NA
CDR3aa: CASSFQGSYEQYF
CDR3nt: TGCGCCAGCAGCTTTCAGGGCTCCTACGAGCAGTACTTC

d_gene: TRBD1
v_gene: TRBV11-2
j_gene: TRBJ1-5
abundance: NA
CDR3aa: CASSLGTGNNQPQHF
CDR3nt: TGTGCCAGCAGCTTAGGGACAGGGAACAATCAGCCCCAGCATTTT

d_gene: NA
v_gene: TRBV5-1
j_gene: TRBJ1-1
abundance: few
CDR3aa: CASSFTGNTEAFF
CDR3nt: TGCGCCAGCAGCTTTACAGGGAACACTGAAGCTTTCTTT